This T cell receptor beta chain was profiled in a study of cytomegalovirus exposure and HLA in healthy donors. This clone appeared a few times. The target antigen is unknown. Use of 60 Vbeta and 13 Jbeta primers characterized the PCR. The data were produced by immunoSEQ multiplex PCR, yet TCRdb's version contains in-frame clones alone and is incomplete. The repertoire holds 95,000 to 150,000 clones, with about 74% as singletons. Germline CDR1 is MNHEY and CDR2 is SVGAGI. Trimming left V 6 bases short and J 8 bases short, with 16 bases between. CDR3 length equals 14 residues. Study-level results: The productive fraction for most TCR beta V segments was about 90% or about 30% in an earlier analysis.

The sequencing sample was made of PBMCs. The rearrangement links TRBV6-5 to TRBJ1-4, with a possible D match to TRBD1 (6 bases). This TCR was sampled from a woman aged 45-60 years in good health and CMV-seropositive. This CDR3 reads CASRETGLREKLFF. As DNA, the CDR3 is TGTGCCAGCAGGGAAACAGGGCTGAGGGAAAAACTGTTTTTT.